The T cell receptor beta chain described here comes from a study of neurological immune-mediated disorders. Study findings and constraints: When grouped phylogenetically, the repertoires of 18 of the 34 multiple sclerosis patients fell together in one related-CDR3 cluster, which is a possible signature.

PBMCs stored at -80 C, numbering 2 million, were the origin of the unsorted libraries. Synthesis of cDNA was accomplished via 5'RACE employing 10-nucleotide random UMIs. Sequencing runs each generated in excess of 180 million TCR-beta sequences derived from 15-18 subjects. TCRdb ran MiXCR on the 5' RACE reads and lists one entry per CDR3 protein. Among about 71,000 distinct CDR3 sequences listed, 4.5% were seen once. The V gene's germline CDR1 is SQVTM and CDR2 ANQGSEA. CDR3 length equals 14 residues. V dropped 2 bases and J dropped 0 bases, with 8 bases sitting between them. This clonotype was seen at least ten times. Its antigen is currently unknown.

The source material was PBMCs. The TCR originated in a man under 40 with multiple sclerosis. The chain recombines TRBV29-1 with TRBJ1-5, with unresolved D. For the CDR3, the DNA is TGCAGCGTTGAATGGGCAGATAGCAATCAGCCCCAGCATTTT. Its protein product is CSVEWADSNQPQHF.